This T cell receptor beta chain was captured by sequencing in a study of identical twins. MiXCR, run by TCRdb on the 5' RACE reads, gives a single entry per CDR3 protein. The sample consists of roughly 700,000 distinct CDR3 sequences, about 9.4% of them appearing once. Germline loops: CDR1 SQVTM, CDR2 ANQGSEA. The CDR3 length is 15 residues. Trimming took 2 bases from V and 2 from J; bases not matched to a gene: 7. These sequences were also reported in another study, on yellow fever vaccine responses in identical twins.

The specimen was PBMCs. This chain uses TRBV29-1 with TRBJ2-7; 9 nucleotides line up with TRBD1. The receptor comes from a woman in her late teens or twenties in good health. CDR3 amino acids: CSVEKGTGRTYEQYF. CDR3 DNA: TGCAGCGTTGAAAAGGGGACAGGGCGGACCTACGAGCAGTACTTC.